The entry that follows covers one T cell receptor (beta chain) sequence. What it recognizes is unknown. The CDR3 sequence is 17 residues long. Trimming removed 0 bases at V and 2 bases at J, with 16 bases between. In germline, CDR1 is ENHRY, CDR2 SYGVKD. These data are taken from a study of graft-versus-host responses after intestinal transplantation. Overall study context: Among the recipients, transplants were multivisceral, liver-intestinal, or isolated intestinal. The recipients all started with anti-thymocyte globulin induction and then took tacrolimus and steroids for 3 to 4 years. Study-level findings and limits: Allograft clonal ratios (graft-versus-host to host-versus-graft) were high in patients who had graft-donor T cell macrochimerism. GvH clones occurred in recipient marrow; some first appeared in ileum or blood.

Profiling relied on immunoSEQ multiplex PCR, and the TCRdb table lists in-frame clones only, not all of them. There are approximately 110,000 clones in the sample; roughly nine tenths occur only once, and 0.23% lies in the top ten. The chain couples TRBV10-3 to TRBJ2-5; D tentatively reads TRBD1 or TRBD2 (6 bases each). This TCR was sampled from a human donor who was the organ donor for an intestinal transplant. The specimen comprised unstimulated CD4+ T cells sorted from spleen or lymph node cells, sampled before transplant. The CDR3 nucleotides read TGTGCCATCAGTGAGTCGACAGGTCCGGGGGTACAAGAGACCCAGTACTTC. Translation gives CAISESTGPGVQETQYF.